This T cell receptor (beta chain) was found in a study of relationships among human T cell subsets. This clonotype has only one observation. This CDR3 region has 12 residues. Trimming took 5 bases from V and 8 from J, leaving 13 bases between them. CDR1 and CDR2 from the germline V gene are SQVTM and ANQGSEA. Semiquantitative ARM-PCR amplified T cell receptor alpha and beta CDR3 regions from mRNA. ARM-PCR used tagged nested gene-specific primers, then communal superprimers for exponential amplification. TCRdb processed the multiplex PCR reads anew with MiXCR; each CDR3 protein has one entry. The sample has roughly 15,000 distinct CDR3 sequences, about three fifths seen once.

The chain links TRBV29-1 to TRBJ2-1; D is perhaps TRBD2 (5 bases). This TCR derives from a man aged 35 to 55 in good health. Sequences were obtained from total T cells sorted from blood. Here the CDR3 reads CSVLLAADEQFF. The CDR3 nucleotides read TGCAGCGTTCTCCTAGCTGCAGATGAGCAGTTCTTC.